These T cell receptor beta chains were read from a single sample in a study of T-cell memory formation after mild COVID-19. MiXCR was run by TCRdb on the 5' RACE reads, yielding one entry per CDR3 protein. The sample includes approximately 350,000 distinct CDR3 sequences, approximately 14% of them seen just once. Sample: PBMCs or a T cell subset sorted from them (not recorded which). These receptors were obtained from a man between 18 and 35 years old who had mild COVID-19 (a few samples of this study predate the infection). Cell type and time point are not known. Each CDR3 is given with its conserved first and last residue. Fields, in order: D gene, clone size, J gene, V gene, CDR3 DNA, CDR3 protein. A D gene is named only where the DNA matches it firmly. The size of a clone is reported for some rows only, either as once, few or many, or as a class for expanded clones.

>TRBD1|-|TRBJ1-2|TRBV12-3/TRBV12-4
TGTGCCAGCAGTCTCACAGGGGGCGCAATCTATGGCTACACCTTC
CASSLTGGAIYGYTF
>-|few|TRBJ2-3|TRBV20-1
TGCAGTGCCGAAGAGCGAGATACGCAGTATTTT
CSAEERDTQYF
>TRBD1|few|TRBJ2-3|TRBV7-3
TGTGCCAGCAGCTTAACGTTGCCAGGGGGCGGCACAGATACGCAGTATTTT
CASSLTLPGGGTDTQYF
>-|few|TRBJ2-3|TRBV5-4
TGTGCCAGCAGCTTGGAAGGGGGAGATACGCAGTATTTT
CASSLEGGDTQYF
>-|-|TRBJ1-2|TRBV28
TGTGCCAGCAGTTTACGGGTGTGGAGGAATGGCTACACCTTC
CASSLRVWRNGYTF
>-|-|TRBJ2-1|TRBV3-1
TGTGCCAGCGCCCCCCGGGACTTCCACAATGAGCAGTTCTTC
CASAPRDFHNEQFF
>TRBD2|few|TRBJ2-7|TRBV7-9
TGTGCCAGCAGCGGTAGCGGGGGGCGAAATTACGAGCAGTACTTC
CASSGSGGRNYEQYF
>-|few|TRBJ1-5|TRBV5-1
TGCGCCAGCAGCCCTGAGACCGACAGGCGGGGCTGGTGGACGAATCAGCCCCAGCATTTT
CASSPETDRRGWWTNQPQHF
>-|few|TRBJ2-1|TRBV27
TGTGCCACTAGAGGTCCGGGGGCAATCAATGAGCAGTTCTTC
CATRGPGAINEQFF
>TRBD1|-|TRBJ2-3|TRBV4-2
TGTGCCAGCAGCCGGCGTGGACAGGGGGCCCCAGATACGCAGTATTTT
CASSRRGQGAPDTQYF
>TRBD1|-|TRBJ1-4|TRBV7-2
TGTGCCAGCAGCCCTGACAGGGCAGGAAAACTGTTTTTT
CASSPDRAGKLFF
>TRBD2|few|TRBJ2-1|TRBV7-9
TGTGCCAGCAGCGATGGGAGGGTCAGACGAGACAATGAGCAGTTCTTC
CASSDGRVRRDNEQFF
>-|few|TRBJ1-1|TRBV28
TGTGCCAGCAGTTCGTACAGTATGAACACTGAAGCTTTCTTT
CASSSYSMNTEAFF
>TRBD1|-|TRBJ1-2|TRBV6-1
TGTGCCAGCAGTGAACAGGGGGCGGTCAGGGATGGCTACACCTTC
CASSEQGAVRDGYTF
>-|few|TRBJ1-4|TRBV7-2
TGTGCCACAAGAAGACAGGCGAATGAAAAACTGTTTTTT
CATRRQANEKLFF
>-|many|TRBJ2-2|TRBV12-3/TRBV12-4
TGTGCCAGCAAAATTTACAGGTTTCAAGGGGTGCTATTCACCGGGGAGCTGTTTTTT
CASKIYRFQGVLFTGELFF
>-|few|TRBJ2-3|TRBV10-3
TGTGCCATCAGAGGGGGGACGGAGAGCACAGATACGCAGTATTTT
CAIRGGTESTDTQYF